The T cell receptor beta chain under discussion was sequenced for a study of blood T cell repertoires in COVID-19. Looking at the study overall: Whether acute or convalescent, the COVID-19 samples came from the United States, Italy and Spain. Nucleic acid was either cDNA or gDNA, and it came from T cells, B-cell-depleted T cells, or PBMCs.

In the source study's methods: Estimated nucleated cell counts came from reference gene primer amplification. The assay was immunoSEQ multiplex PCR, and TCRdb's table has in-frame clones only and misses some. The V and J calls and clone size are taken from that table; D and trimming were inferred from the DNA. The sample lists about 180,000 clones; over 80% were seen once. A Seattle source enrolled patients during active infection and followed them longitudinally. V lost 0 bases, J lost 4 bases, and 9 bases lay in between. The length of the CDR3 is 14 residues. CDR1 is ENHRY and CDR2 is SYGVKD in the germline V gene.

Input material: peripheral blood. The chain employs TRBV10-3 and TRBJ1-2; D possibly corresponds to TRBD1 (6 bases). This TCR came from a woman in her 70s with COVID-19, enrolled during active disease. The CDR3 region has the DNA TGTGCCATCAGTGAGTCACAGGGTAGCTATGGCTACACCTTC. As protein: CAISESQGSYGYTF.